The clone carrying this T cell receptor (beta chain) was counted at least ten times. What it recognizes is unknown. With 4 bases removed from V and 5 bases from J, the gap between germline ends came to 18 bases. The CDR3 extends over 15 amino acids. Amplified regions were TCR beta CDR3 sequences from RNA transcripts. HTBI primers were employed in a first-round RT-PCR of the TCR CDR3. TCRdb re-analysed the multiplex PCR reads in MiXCR, keeping a single row per CDR3 protein. Of about 690,000 distinct CDR3 sequences listed, roughly 17% are singletons. This record belongs to a study of T cells in Graves' hyperthyroidism and ophthalmopathy. General study results and limits: Model output signaled ophthalmopathy a median roughly 6 months ahead of onset.

The rearrangement links TRBV12-3 or TRBV12-4 to TRBJ2-7; maybe TRBD2 (7 bases). This sequence originates from a man aged 50-60 years with Graves' hyperthyroidism. Sequenced input: blood. In nucleotides, the CDR3 is TGTGCCAGCAGTTCCCCGGGGGGCCTGGGGAACGAGCAGTACTTC. Amino acids: CASSSPGGLGNEQYF.